This TCR beta chain was retrieved from a study of post-analysis software for immune sequencing data. Trimming took 2 bases from V and 2 from J, leaving 9 bases between them. The CDR3 has 14 residues. Regarding the study as a whole: Normalized Chao1 diversity in multiple sclerosis patients fell significantly below that of controls. Strong co-clustering by F measure was seen for same-batch samples. Patients showed TRBV5-6, TRBV5-1 and TRBV20-1 among roughly 5 TRBV segments more frequent than in controls.

cDNA libraries for TCR beta contained unique molecular identifiers. Via MiXCR, TCRdb re-called the PCR reads, giving one row per CDR3 protein. The sample holds hundreds of thousands of distinct CDR3 sequences, roughly 27% seen once. Points on this clonotype: As yet, its antigen is unknown.

Sequencing was performed on blood. This chain joins TRBV12-3 or TRBV12-4 and TRBJ2-5; possible D gene TRBD2, 6 bases. The clonotype comes from a girl aged 10-17 years with multiple sclerosis. The CDR3 region is CASSLWRDQETQYF. For the CDR3, the DNA is TGTGCCAGCAGTTTATGGCGGGATCAAGAGACCCAGTACTTC.